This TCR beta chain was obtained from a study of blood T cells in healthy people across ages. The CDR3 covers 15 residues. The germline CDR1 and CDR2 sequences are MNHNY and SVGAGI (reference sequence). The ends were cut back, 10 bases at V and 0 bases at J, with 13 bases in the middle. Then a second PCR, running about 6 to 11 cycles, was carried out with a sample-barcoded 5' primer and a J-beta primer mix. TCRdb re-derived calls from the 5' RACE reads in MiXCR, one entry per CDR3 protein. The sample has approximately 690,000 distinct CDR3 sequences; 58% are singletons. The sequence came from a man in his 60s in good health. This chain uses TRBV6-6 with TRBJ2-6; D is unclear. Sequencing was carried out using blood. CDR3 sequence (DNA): TGTGCCACCAGAGATATGATCTCTGGGGCCAACGTCCTGACTTTC. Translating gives CATRDMISGANVLTF.